The entry that follows covers one TCR beta chain sequence. This entry belongs to a study of Ad26.COV2.S vaccination and SARS-CoV-2 variants. Produced via immunoSEQ multiplex PCR; TCRdb's table is partial and in-frame only. The sample carries approximately 300,000 clones, around four fifths recorded once. V was shortened by 7 bases and J by 2 bases, with 18 bases between the two germline ends. The germline V gene encodes CDR1 MDHEN and CDR2 SYDVKM. This CDR3 has 16 amino acids. Treatment in this sample: some 19 received Ad26.COV2.S at low or high dose, single or two shots; roughly five received placebo; per-sample allocation not given. All samples were drawn on day 63, counting from the first vaccine or placebo injection.

This rearrangement joins TRBV28 to TRBJ1-5, with D maybe TRBD1 (5 bases). The source material was peripheral blood, sampled in a trial of Ad26.COV2.S vaccine versus placebo. The sequence was collected from a person aged 18 to 65 who received the Ad26.COV2.S COVID-19 vaccine or a placebo. DNA for the CDR3: TGTGCCAGCACCCGAATGGGGGTGTCGGGCAATCAGCCCCAGCATTTT. It encodes CASTRMGVSGNQPQHF.